Listed here are 25 T cell receptor beta chains from one sample, sequenced in a study of blood T cells in healthy people across ages. It was with a sample-barcoded 5' primer and a J-beta primer mix that a second PCR of roughly 7 to 12 cycles was run. From the 5' RACE reads, TCRdb called clonotypes with MiXCR, one entry per CDR3 protein. The table includes some 1.1 million distinct CDR3 sequences, 30% to 40% detected once. The sequenced sample was blood. These receptors all stem from a man aged 18 to 35 in good health.

The chain combines TRBV6-5 with TRBJ1-5; 9 nucleotides line up with TRBD1. The CDR3 is made up of 16 amino acids. Trimming at V came to 6 bases and at J to 1 base, leaving 7 bases not matched to a gene. The V gene's germline CDR1 is MNHEY and CDR2 SVGAGI. CDR3 nucleotide sequence: TGTGCCAGCAGAAAACCCGGGACAGGGAGCAATCAGCCCCAGCATTTT. Protein product: CASRKPGTGSNQPQHF.

This clonotype was counted between two and nine times. J is TRBJ1-1 and V is TRBV30; 7 bases agree with TRBD1. With 0 bases clipped from V and 1 base from J, the junction kept 8 bases outside the gene matches. CDR3 length: 16 residues. Germline values: CDR1 GTSNPN, CDR2 SVGIG (reference sequence). CDR3 residues: CAWSVTDRRQNTEAFF. In DNA, the CDR3 is TGTGCCTGGAGTGTAACGGACAGGCGACAGAACACTGAAGCTTTCTTT.

This chain uses TRBV4-3 with TRBJ1-2; 7 positions match TRBD1. The J segment lost 1 base and the V segment lost 0 bases, leaving 5 bases of the junction unmatched. The CDR3 totals 16 residues. Germline CDR1 and CDR2: LGHNA and YSLEER. Here the CDR3 DNA reads TGCGCCAGCAGCCAAGATCGGACAGGATATAACTATGGCTACACCTTC. Protein sequence: CASSQDRTGYNYGYTF.

The chain has TRBV7-2 and TRBJ2-5, with 7 bases fitting TRBD2. The CDR3 is 13 amino acids. Germline V gene lookup returns CDR1 SGHTA and CDR2 FQGNSA. With V trimmed by 4 bases and J by 11 bases, 10 bases remained unmatched. The CDR3 sequence: CASSSTSNHEQYF. CDR3 in DNA: TGTGCCAGCAGCTCGACTAGCAACCATGAGCAGTACTTC.

The V and J genes are TRBV24-1 and TRBJ1-1, with no clear D. The CDR3 runs 13 residues. Germline V gives CDR1 KGHDR, CDR2 SFDVKD. The V gene lost 3 bases and the J gene lost 3 bases, with 7 bases spanning the gap. This chain's CDR3 is CATSDVTDTEAFF. The CDR3 nucleotides are TGTGCCACCAGTGATGTGACGGACACTGAAGCTTTCTTT.

The chain joins TRBV7-2 to TRBJ2-5, with TRBD2 matching over 9 bases. Looked up from germline, CDR1 is SGHTA and CDR2 is FQGNSA. The ends lost 4 bases at V and 11 bases at J; junction bases unmatched: 17. The CDR3 has 16 residues. The chain's CDR3 is CASSSRLAGISDEQYF. For the CDR3, the DNA is TGTGCCAGCAGCTCCCGGCTAGCGGGGATTTCGGATGAGCAGTACTTC.

This chain joins TRBV7-8 and TRBJ2-1, with D perhaps matching TRBD1 or TRBD2 (7 bases each). Germline CDR1 SGHVS, CDR2 FQNEAQ. This CDR3 contains 15 residues. V was clipped by 5 bases and J by 7 bases, with 18 bases between them. The CDR3 DNA is TGTGCCAGCAGCCCTGCCCCAGGGGGGGCAAATGAGCAGTTCTTC. It translates to CASSPAPGGANEQFF.

This chain links TRBV6-6 with TRBJ1-6; D might be TRBD1 (6 bases). This CDR3 has 12 amino acids. In germline, CDR1 is MNHNY, CDR2 SVGAGI (reference sequence). V gave up 10 bases and J gave up 9 bases, with 13 bases separating them. The CDR3: CATRGASSPLHF. The CDR3 nucleotides are TGTGCCACCAGGGGTGCCAGTTCACCCCTCCACTTT.

The table lists this clonotype with a few counts. The CDR3 protein is CASSLDRGTGANVLTF. The CDR3 coding sequence is TGTGCCAGCAGCTTAGATCGGGGTACTGGGGCCAACGTCCTGACTTTC. This sequence joins TRBV11-2 and TRBJ2-6; D perhaps matches TRBD2 (5 bases). Germline lookup yields CDR1 SGHAT and CDR2 FQNNGV. V was trimmed by 0 bases and J by 2 bases, leaving 8 bases between them. The CDR3 is 16 amino acids.

This clonotype was seen a handful of times. The chain is built from TRBV6-2 or TRBV6-3 and TRBJ2-1, with 9 bases aligning to TRBD1. The germline V gene encodes CDR1 MNHEY and CDR2 SVGEGT. Germline trimming cut 0 bases from V and 9 bases from J; bases unmatched to any gene: 12. The CDR3 has 17 residues. The CDR3 protein is CASSYSPGQGRDGEQFF. Here the CDR3 DNA reads TGTGCCAGCAGTTACTCTCCGGGACAGGGACGGGATGGTGAGCAGTTCTTC.

J is TRBJ1-4 and V is TRBV7-2, with unresolved D. Per the germline V gene, CDR1 is SGHTA and CDR2 is FQGNSA. CDR3 length: 15 residues. Trimming pared 5 bases from V and 3 bases from J, leaving 13 bases between. CDR3: CASSPMWVPNEKLFF. In nucleotides, the CDR3 is TGTGCCAGCAGCCCGATGTGGGTCCCTAATGAAAAACTGTTTTTT.

In DNA, the CDR3 is TGCGCCAGCAAAGTAGAGGGGGCCACTTTCAAGCAGTTCTTC. This encodes CASKVEGATFKQFF. The V gene is TRBV5-1, the J gene TRBJ2-1; 7 bases are a match to TRBD1. Germline V gene sequence: CDR1 SGHRS, CDR2 YFSETQ. The CDR3 loop spans 14 amino acids. The junction had 14 bases not matched to a gene; V was cut back by 6 bases and J by 11 bases.

V and J are TRBV20-1 and TRBJ2-1, with TRBD1 identical over 12 bases. This CDR3 has 14 residues. J was trimmed by 8 bases and V by 7 bases; bases with no gene match: 9. In germline, CDR1 is DFQATT, CDR2 SNEGSKA (reference sequence). The CDR3 coding sequence is TGCAGTGTTCTAACGGGACAGGGGGCCGATGAGCAGTTCTTC. This gives the protein CSVLTGQGADEQFF.

This clonotype was detected a few times. Here the CDR3 reads CASRKGQGRDIQYF. CDR3 sequence (DNA): TGTGCCAGCAGAAAAGGGCAGGGACGAGACATTCAGTACTTC. This chain joins TRBV6-5 and TRBJ2-4; D is tentatively TRBD1 or TRBD2 (5 bases each). Trimming left V 6 bases short and J 8 bases short, with 17 bases between. The CDR3 has 14 amino acids. Germline assignment: CDR1 MNHEY and CDR2 SVGAGI.

The gene calls are TRBV6-2 or TRBV6-3 and TRBJ2-7; D unresolved. With the DNA end fitting TRBJ2-5 better, the J assignment may be wrong. CDR1 and CDR2 from the germline V gene are MNHEY and SVGEGT. This CDR3 is built from 11 residues. This CDR3 is CASRLRWTQYF. DNA of the CDR3: TGTGCCAGCAGATTAAGGTGGACCCAGTACTTC.

This rearrangement joins TRBV6-5 to TRBJ2-3, with TRBD2 identical over 7 bases. The CDR3 extends over 13 amino acids. V lost 6 bases and J lost 2; bases outside the gene matches: 2. Germline V CDR1 and CDR2: MNHEY, SVGAGI. As DNA, the CDR3 is TGTGCCAGCAGGTGGGACTACACAGATACGCAGTATTTT. It yields the protein CASRWDYTDTQYF.

The chain uses TRBV20-1 and TRBJ1-5; D is undetermined. Germline values: CDR1 DFQATT, CDR2 SNEGSKA (reference sequence). V was shortened by 0 bases and J by 0 bases, with 6 bases between the two germline ends. This CDR3 has 14 residues. For the CDR3, the DNA is TGCAGTGCTAGAGAAGGGTATAGCAATCAGCCCCAGCATTTT. Amino acids: CSAREGYSNQPQHF.

This clonotype has more than one count but fewer than ten. The chain has TRBV5-4 and TRBJ2-3; perhaps TRBD1 as D (6 bases). The ends were cut back, 4 bases at V and 5 bases at J, with 14 bases in the middle. The CDR3 spans 14 residues. The germline CDR1 and CDR2 sequences are SGHNT and YYREEE (reference sequence). The CDR3 nucleotides are TGTGCCAGCAGCCCATCACGGACAGAAGATACGCAGTATTTT. Protein: CASSPSRTEDTQYF.

In this sample, this clonotype turned up a few times. V and J are TRBV4-3 and TRBJ1-6, with D hard to call. Germline loops: CDR1 LGHNA, CDR2 YSLEER. This CDR3 region has 16 residues. Trimming shortened V by 3 bases and J by 0 bases, and 9 bases separated the two germline ends. CDR3 nucleotide sequence: TGCGCCAGCAGCCAGGGGATGGCCTCCTATAATTCACCCCTCCACTTT. It is translated as CASSQGMASYNSPLHF.

This clonotype was counted a few times. The chain uses TRBV20-1 and TRBJ2-2; 7 nucleotides line up with TRBD1. V gave up 3 bases and J gave up 2 bases; unmatched junction bases: 3. Germline values: CDR1 DFQATT, CDR2 SNEGSKA (reference sequence). The CDR3 length is 14 residues. CDR3 DNA sequence: TGCAGTGCTAGGGGACAGACCAACACCGGGGAGCTGTTTTTT. Translated, it gives CSARGQTNTGELFF.

This clonotype came up a few times. This chain joins TRBV12-5 and TRBJ2-7; 7 nucleotides match TRBD1. CDR1 and CDR2 from the germline V gene are LGHNT and FRNRAP. This CDR3 contains 16 residues. V lost 1 base and J lost 2; bases outside the gene matches: 8. The CDR3: CASGLAILQGPYEQYF. The CDR3 DNA sequence: TGTGCTAGTGGTTTGGCCATCCTACAGGGGCCCTACGAGCAGTACTTC. Full variable domain (rest looked up from reference TRBV12-5 and TRBJ2-7): DARVTQTPRHKVTEMGQEVTMRCQPILGHNTVFWYRQTMMQGLELLAYFRNRAPLDDSGMPKDRFSAEMPDATLATLKIQPSEPRDSAVYFCASGLAILQGPYEQYFGPGTRLTVT.

With respect to this clonotype: The germline gene is not matched at one end of the junction; a read error may be the cause. The chain recombines TRBV14 with TRBJ2-7; unclear D gene. Germline-derived CDR1 and CDR2 are SGHDN and FVKESK. This CDR3 spans 13 amino acids. The DNA of the CDR3 is TGTGCCAGCAGCGTCTACACCTCCTACAAGCAGTACTTC. Encoded protein: CASSVYTSYKQYF. Supplemented by reference TRBV14 and TRBJ2-7, the full variable domain reads EAGVTQFPSHSVIEKGQTVTLRCDPISGHDNLYWYRRVMGKEIKFLLHFVKESKQDESGMPNNRFLAERTGGTYSTLKVQPAELEDSGVYFCASSVYTSYKQYFGPGTRLTVT.

CDR3 sequence (DNA): TGCAGTGTACAGACAGAAGATACGCAGTATTTT. Protein product: CSVQTEDTQYF. This chain uses TRBV20-1 with TRBJ2-3, with D possibly matching TRBD1 (5 bases). CDR3 length: 11 amino acids. Trimming took off 7 bases at V and 5 bases at J, with 10 bases between the two ends. CDR1 and CDR2 (germline): DFQATT, SNEGSKA (reference sequence).

This clonotype turned up a few times. The rearrangement joins TRBV4-2 to TRBJ2-1; no reliable D call. CDR1 and CDR2 from the germline V gene are LGHNA and YNFKEQ. V was clipped by 5 bases and J by 0 bases, with 23 bases between them. This CDR3 has 19 residues. The CDR3 spells CASSYGLAGRASSYNEQFF. The CDR3 DNA is TGTGCCAGCAGCTACGGTTTGGCAGGACGGGCCAGCTCCTACAATGAGCAGTTCTTC.

In DNA, the CDR3 is TGCAGTGCACGTGGACAGGGCCGGATCTATGGCTACACCTTC. It specifies CSARGQGRIYGYTF. The V call is TRBV20-1, the J call TRBJ1-2; 8 positions agree with TRBD1. The germline V gene has CDR1 DFQATT and CDR2 SNEGSKA (reference sequence). CDR3 length equals 14 residues. The junction had 10 bases not matched to a gene; V was cut back by 6 bases and J by 4 bases.